This passage covers 21 T cell receptor beta chains from one sample sequenced in a study of molecular identifiers for immune sequencing clone quantification. TCRdb processed the PCR reads anew with MiXCR; each CDR3 protein has one entry. Of about 320,000 distinct CDR3 sequences listed, roughly a quarter are singletons. The sequenced material came from naive CD8+ T cells from blood, with Jurkat cell RNA spiked in. Subset indicated: FACS-sorted CD8+CD4-CCR7+CD45RA+ naive T cells. These receptors were collected from a human donor in good health. Some libraries in this study had Jurkat cell RNA spiked in.

Of note for this clonotype: Just one base apart from a much larger clone, this may be a read error. The CDR3 DNA follows: TGTGCCAGCAGCTTGCGACGGAGCCCCACAGATACGCAGTATTTT. Translating gives CASSLRRSPTDTQYF. The rearrangement joins TRBV5-6 to TRBJ2-3, with D unclear. The CDR3 totals 15 residues. V lost 1 base and J lost 2, with 11 bases in between. Looked up from germline, CDR1 is SGHDT and CDR2 is YYEEEE.

This clonotype has just a few counts. The CDR3 DNA is TGTGCCAGCAGCCCACCAGCGGGGGGGCAAGAGACCCAGTACTTC. It specifies CASSPPAGGQETQYF. The chain has TRBV7-9 and TRBJ2-5; 10 bases agree with TRBD2. Germline trimming cut 5 bases from V and 2 bases from J; bases unmatched to any gene: 5. This CDR3 region has 15 residues. Germline V gene sequence: CDR1 SEHNR, CDR2 FQNEAQ (reference sequence).

In regard to this clonotype: A much larger clone lies a single base off, so this may be a read error. This chain connects TRBV7-8 to TRBJ1-5, with D tentatively TRBD1 (5 bases). Trimming removed 3 bases from V and 7 bases from J, with 16 bases in between. The CDR3 spans 15 residues. Germline V CDR1 and CDR2: SGHVS, FQNEAQ. CDR3 nucleotide sequence: TGTGCCAGCAGCTTTTTGGCGGGAACAGGACAGCCCCAGCATTTT. Encoded protein: CASSFLAGTGQPQHF.

The rearrangement uses TRBV20-1 and TRBJ2-5, with TRBD2 matching 12 bases. CDR3 size: 15 residues. Trimming took 2 bases from V and 5 from J; bases not matched to a gene: 6. The germline CDR1 and CDR2 sequences are DFQATT and SNEGSKA (reference sequence). The CDR3 sequence is CSARPLTSGSETQYF. For the CDR3, the DNA is TGCAGTGCTAGACCGCTGACTAGCGGGAGTGAGACCCAGTACTTC.

There are a few counts of this clonotype. The chain recombines TRBV4-1 with TRBJ1-4; D is perhaps TRBD1 (5 bases). Trimming took 4 bases from V and 2 from J, leaving 14 bases between them. CDR1 MGHRA and CDR2 YSYEKL come from the germline V gene. The CDR3 length is 16 residues. The CDR3 is CASSPYLQATNEKLFF. As DNA, the CDR3 is TGCGCCAGCAGCCCATACCTACAGGCGACTAATGAAAAACTGTTTTTT.

In its sample, this clonotype was seen many times. The chain is built from TRBV6-5 and TRBJ2-7, with 7 bases lining up with TRBD2. CDR1 is MNHEY and CDR2 is SVGAGI in the germline V gene. The CDR3 totals 14 residues. The V segment lost 6 bases and the J segment 3 bases; nucleotides outside the gene matches: 8. CDR3 region: CASRRREAYYEQYF. DNA for the CDR3: TGTGCCAGCAGAAGACGGGAGGCCTACTACGAGCAGTACTTC.

Worth noting for this clonotype: A read error is likely, as this CDR3 ends without the conserved phenylalanine or tryptophan. V and J are TRBV7-2 and TRBJ1-1; a weak D match, TRBD1 (6 bases). The CDR3 has 15 amino acids. Germline V gene sequence: CDR1 SGHTA, CDR2 FQGNSA. Between the trimmed V and J ends, which lost 5 bases and 3 bases, there was a span of 16 bases. The CDR3, as DNA: TGTGCCAGCAGCCCTCGGACAGACTACGACACTGAAGCTTTCTCT. It yields the protein CASSPRTDYDTEAFS.

As regards this clonotype: Being one base from a much bigger clone, this may be a read error. The chain links TRBV5-3 to TRBJ1-1, with D uncertain. TRBV5-3 is an ORF for which the function is uncertain. The CDR3 spans 14 residues. The CDR3 region is CASSLFGEYTEAFF. DNA of the CDR3: TGTGCCAGCAGCTTGTTCGGAGAGTACACTGAAGCTTTCTTT.

This clonotype was observed a single time. With a much larger clone just one base away, this may be a read error. The chain carries TRBV5-1 and TRBJ1-1, with D uncertain. The length of the CDR3 is 13 residues. In germline, CDR1 is SGHRS, CDR2 YFSETQ. The CDR3 DNA follows: TGCGCCAACAGCTCTGACTTACGCACTGAAGCTTTCTTT. Translation gives CANSSDLRTEAFF. Combining the CDR3 with reference TRBV5-1 and TRBJ1-1 gives the whole variable domain KAGVTQTPRYLIKTRGQQVTLSCSPISGHRSVSWYQQTPGQGLQFLFEYFSETQRNKGNFPGRFSGRQFSNSRSEMNVSTLELGDSALYLCANSSDLRTEAFFGQGTRLTVV.

Note on this clonotype: Because it lacks the conserved phenylalanine or tryptophan at the end, this CDR3 is likely a read error. The chain recombines TRBV11-2 with TRBJ2-7; D gene unclear. V lost 1 base and J 3 bases, leaving 13 bases between the germline ends. This CDR3 contains 15 residues. Germline CDR1 and CDR2: SGHAT and FQNNGV. CDR3 sequence: CASSLALDPDYEQYS. The CDR3 DNA reads as TGTGCCAGCAGCTTAGCTTTAGACCCCGACTACGAGCAGTACTCC.

This chain uses TRBV29-1 with TRBJ2-1; 9 nucleotides line up with TRBD1. Germline values: CDR1 SQVTM, CDR2 ANQGSEA. J was trimmed by 9 bases and V by 5 bases; bases with no gene match: 5. CDR3 size: 12 residues. The CDR3 DNA is TGCAGCGTTAAGGGGACAGGGTTTGAGCAGTTCTTC. Its protein is CSVKGTGFEQFF.

This clonotype was seen a handful of times. The junction departs from germline at one end; a sequencing error may be responsible. V usage is TRBV4-1 and J usage is TRBJ1-4; possibly TRBD1 for D (6 bases). The CDR3 sequence is 16 residues long. The germline V gene encodes CDR1 MGHRA and CDR2 YSYEKL. This chain's CDR3 is CASSQERQAVNEKLVF. The CDR3 DNA reads TGCGCCAGCAGCCAAGAGCGACAGGCAGTAAATGAAAAACTGGTTTTT.

There are many counts of this clonotype. This chain connects TRBV24-1 to TRBJ2-7; possible D gene TRBD1, 6 bases. The CDR3 is 13 residues long. V gave up 4 bases and J gave up 6 bases, with 12 bases separating them. Germline V gives CDR1 KGHDR, CDR2 SFDVKD. For the CDR3, the DNA is TGTGCCACCAGTGAAACCCCAGGGGCCGAGCAGTACTTC. Protein: CATSETPGAEQYF.

As to this clonotype: A clone one base away is much larger, so this may be a read error. The V call is TRBV7-9, the J call TRBJ2-7, with 7 positions matching TRBD1. Germline V CDR1 and CDR2: SEHNR, FQNEAQ (reference sequence). The CDR3 is made up of 15 amino acids. The CDR3: CASSQGTDYIYEQCF. The CDR3 DNA reads as TGTGCCAGCAGCCAGGGGACAGACTACATCTACGAGCAGTGCTTC.

There are many counts of this clonotype. The J gene is TRBJ2-7, the V gene TRBV7-2; D not certain. Germline V CDR1 and CDR2: SGHTA, FQGNSA. The V end lost 3 bases, the J end lost 2 bases, and 11 bases lay between the germline ends. The CDR3 has 14 residues. CDR3 amino acids: CASSFGAWAYEQYF. The CDR3 coding sequence is TGTGCCAGCAGCTTCGGTGCTTGGGCCTACGAGCAGTACTTC.

This clonotype appeared a few times. The chain is built from TRBV13 and TRBJ2-1; D may correspond to TRBD1 or TRBD2 (5 bases each). CDR1 and CDR2 from the germline V gene are PRHDT and FYEKMQ (reference sequence). The CDR3 has 15 residues. The V gene lost 3 bases and the J gene lost 2 bases, with 11 bases spanning the gap. As DNA, the CDR3 is TGTGCCAGCAGCTTTGAGGGGAATGCCTACAATGAGCAGTTCTTC. It specifies CASSFEGNAYNEQFF.

The table lists this clonotype with a few counts. J is TRBJ1-1 and V is TRBV7-9, with 8 bases lining up with TRBD1. The CDR3 extends over 15 amino acids. The germline gives CDR1 SEHNR, CDR2 FQNEAQ (reference sequence). Trimming removed 3 bases from V and 7 bases from J; junction bases left unmatched: 10. CDR3 loop: CASSFLTGVMSEAFF. For the CDR3, the DNA is TGTGCCAGCAGCTTTCTGACAGGGGTGATGAGTGAAGCTTTCTTT.

Points on this clonotype: This may be a read error, as it is one base from a much larger clone. This chain joins TRBV29-1 and TRBJ2-5; unclear D gene. This CDR3 spans 14 amino acids. The V and J ends lost 1 base and 5 bases respectively, with 14 bases between them. Germline loops: CDR1 SQVTM, CDR2 ANQGSEA. The CDR3 here is CSVEGVTTWETQYF. The CDR3 region has the DNA TGCAGCGTTGAAGGGGTGACCACCTGGGAGACCCAGTACTTC.

The chain combines TRBV6-2 or TRBV6-3 with TRBJ2-7; D may match TRBD1 or TRBD2 (5 bases each). Per the germline V gene, CDR1 is MNHEY and CDR2 is SVGEGT. The V gene lost 8 bases and the J gene lost 5 bases, with 13 bases spanning the gap. The CDR3 totals 12 residues. Written as DNA, the CDR3 is TGTGCCAGCCAAGGGACGTCGGACGAGCAGTACTTC. Its protein product is CASQGTSDEQYF.

This clonotype has a handful of counts. The chain couples TRBV6-2 or TRBV6-3 to TRBJ1-1; D is unresolved. CDR3 length: 13 amino acids. V was trimmed by 10 bases and J by 1 base, leaving 13 bases between them. CDR1 and CDR2 (germline): MNHEY, SVGEGT. The CDR3 reads CATSRWENTEAFF. The CDR3 nucleotides read TGTGCCACCTCCCGTTGGGAGAACACTGAAGCTTTCTTT.

CDR3 amino acids: CASSEPPSTEAFF. CDR3 nucleotide sequence: TGCGCCAGCAGTGAGCCCCCCTCCACTGAAGCTTTCTTT. The rearrangement links TRBV10-2 to TRBJ1-1; D gene ambiguous. V was cut by 2 bases and J by 4 bases, with 8 bases left in between. Germline V gene lookup returns CDR1 WSHSY and CDR2 SAAADI. The CDR3 runs 13 residues.